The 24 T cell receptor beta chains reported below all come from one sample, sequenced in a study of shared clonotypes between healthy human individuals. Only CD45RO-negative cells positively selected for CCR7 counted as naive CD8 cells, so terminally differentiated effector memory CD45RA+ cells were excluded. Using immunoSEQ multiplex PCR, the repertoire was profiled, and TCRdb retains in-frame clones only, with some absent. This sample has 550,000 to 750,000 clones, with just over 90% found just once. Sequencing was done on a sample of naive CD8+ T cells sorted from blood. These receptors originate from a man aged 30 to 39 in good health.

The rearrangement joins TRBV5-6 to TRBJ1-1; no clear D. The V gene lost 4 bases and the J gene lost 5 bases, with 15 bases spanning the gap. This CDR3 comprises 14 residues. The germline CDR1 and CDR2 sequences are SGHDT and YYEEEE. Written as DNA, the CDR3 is TGTGCCAGCAGCCTGATAAGCCTTCTTACTGAAGCTTTCTTT. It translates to CASSLISLLTEAFF.

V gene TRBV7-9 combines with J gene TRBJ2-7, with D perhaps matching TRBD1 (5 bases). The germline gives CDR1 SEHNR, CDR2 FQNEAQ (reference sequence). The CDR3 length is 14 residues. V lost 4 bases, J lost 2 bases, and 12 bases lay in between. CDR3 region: CASSSRGKTYEQYF. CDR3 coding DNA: TGTGCCAGCAGCTCTAGGGGTAAAACCTACGAGCAGTACTTC.

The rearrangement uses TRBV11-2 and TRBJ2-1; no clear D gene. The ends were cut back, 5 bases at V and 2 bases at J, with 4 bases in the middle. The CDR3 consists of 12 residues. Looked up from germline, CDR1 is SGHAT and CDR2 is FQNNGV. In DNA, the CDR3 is TGTGCCAGCAGCGGGACCTACAATGAGCAGTTCTTC. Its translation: CASSGTYNEQFF. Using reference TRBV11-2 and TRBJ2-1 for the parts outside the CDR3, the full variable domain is EAGVAQSPRYKIIEKRQSVAFWCNPISGHATLYWYQQILGQGPKLLIQFQNNGVVDDSQLPKDRFSAERLKGVDSTLKIQPAKLEDSAVYLCASSGTYNEQFFGPGTRLTVL.

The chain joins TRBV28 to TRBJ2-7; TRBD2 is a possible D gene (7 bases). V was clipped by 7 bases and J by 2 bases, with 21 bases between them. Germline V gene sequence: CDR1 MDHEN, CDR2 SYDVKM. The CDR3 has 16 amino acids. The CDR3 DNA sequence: TGTGCCAGCATCAACCCCAGGGGAGGGATCCCCTACGAGCAGTACTTC. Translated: CASINPRGGIPYEQYF.

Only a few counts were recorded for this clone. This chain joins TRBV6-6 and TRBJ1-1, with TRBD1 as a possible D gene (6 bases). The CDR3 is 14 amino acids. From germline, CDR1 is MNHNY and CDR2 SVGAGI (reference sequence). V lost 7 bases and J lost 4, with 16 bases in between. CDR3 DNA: TGTGCCAGCATACCGCGGGGGGCGACCACTGAAGCTTTCTTT. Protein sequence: CASIPRGATTEAFF.

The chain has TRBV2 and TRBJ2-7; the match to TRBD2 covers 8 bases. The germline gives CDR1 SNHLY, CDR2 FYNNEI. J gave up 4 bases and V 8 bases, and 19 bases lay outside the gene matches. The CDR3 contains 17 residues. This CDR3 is CASSLVGLAPRGYEQYF. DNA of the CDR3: TGTGCCAGCTCCCTCGTTGGACTAGCCCCCAGAGGGTACGAGCAGTACTTC.

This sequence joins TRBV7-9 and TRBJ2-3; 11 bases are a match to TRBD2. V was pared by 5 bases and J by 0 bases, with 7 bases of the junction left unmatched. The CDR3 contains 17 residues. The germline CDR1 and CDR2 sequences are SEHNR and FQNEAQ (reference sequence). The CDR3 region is CASSRLAGTTSTDTQYF. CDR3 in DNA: TGTGCCAGCAGCCGACTAGCGGGGACCACTAGCACAGATACGCAGTATTTT. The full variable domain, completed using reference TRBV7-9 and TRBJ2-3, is DTGVSQNPRHKITKRGQNVTFRCDPISEHNRLYWYRQTLGQGPEFLTYFQNEAQLEKSRLLSDRFSAERPKGSFSTLEIQRTEQGDSAMYLCASSRLAGTTSTDTQYFGPGTRLTVL.

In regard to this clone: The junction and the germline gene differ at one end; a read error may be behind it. This chain's CDR3 is CASSPIGRGQGDF. The CDR3 DNA reads as TGTGCCAGCAGCCCTATCGGCCGGGGACAGGGGGACTTC. The J gene is TRBJ2-7, the V gene TRBV9; 11 bases align to TRBD1. In germline, CDR1 is SGDLS, CDR2 YYNGEE. CDR3 length equals 13 residues.

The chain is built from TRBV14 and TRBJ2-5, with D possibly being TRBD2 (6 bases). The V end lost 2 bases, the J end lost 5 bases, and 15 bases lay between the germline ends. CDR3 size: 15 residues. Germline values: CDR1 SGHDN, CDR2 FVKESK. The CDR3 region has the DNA TGTGCCAGCAGCCAACCGGGACTCCGTGTTGAGACCCAGTACTTC. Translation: CASSQPGLRVETQYF.

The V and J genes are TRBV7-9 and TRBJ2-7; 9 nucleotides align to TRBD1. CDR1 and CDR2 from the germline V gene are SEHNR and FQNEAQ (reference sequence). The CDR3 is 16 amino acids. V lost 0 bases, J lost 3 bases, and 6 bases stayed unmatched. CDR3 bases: TGTGCCAGCAGCTTAGCCGGACAGGGGAGGATCTACGAGCAGTACTTC. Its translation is CASSLAGQGRIYEQYF.

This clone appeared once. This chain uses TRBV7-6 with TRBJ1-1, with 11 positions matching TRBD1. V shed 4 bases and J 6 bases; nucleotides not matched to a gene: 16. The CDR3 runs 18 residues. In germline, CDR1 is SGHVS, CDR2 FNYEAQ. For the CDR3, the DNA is TGTGCCAGCAGCTGGCCCCGGGACAGGGGGAGTAAGGAGGCTGAAGCTTTCTTT. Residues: CASSWPRDRGSKEAEAFF.

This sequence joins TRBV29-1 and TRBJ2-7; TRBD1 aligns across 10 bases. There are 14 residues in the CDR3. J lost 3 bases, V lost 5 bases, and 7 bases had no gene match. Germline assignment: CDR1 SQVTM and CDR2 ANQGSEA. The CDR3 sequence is CSVTSGTGVYEQYF. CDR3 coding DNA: TGCAGCGTTACTTCCGGGACAGGGGTCTACGAGCAGTACTTC.

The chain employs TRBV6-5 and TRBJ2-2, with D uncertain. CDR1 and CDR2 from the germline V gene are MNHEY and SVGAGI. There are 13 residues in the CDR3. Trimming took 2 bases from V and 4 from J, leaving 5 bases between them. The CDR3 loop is CASSYATTGELFF. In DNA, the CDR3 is TGTGCCAGCAGTTACGCAACCACCGGGGAGCTGTTTTTT.

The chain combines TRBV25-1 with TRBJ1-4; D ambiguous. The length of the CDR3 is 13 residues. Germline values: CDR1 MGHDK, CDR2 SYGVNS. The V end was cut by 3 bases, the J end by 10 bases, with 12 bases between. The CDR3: CASSELWDGKLFF. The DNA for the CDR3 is TGTGCCAGCAGTGAGCTTTGGGATGGAAAACTGTTTTTT.

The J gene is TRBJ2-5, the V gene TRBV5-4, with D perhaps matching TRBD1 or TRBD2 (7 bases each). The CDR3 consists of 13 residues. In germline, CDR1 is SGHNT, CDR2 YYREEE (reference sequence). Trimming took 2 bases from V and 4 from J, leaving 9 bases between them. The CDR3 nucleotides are TGTGCCAGCAGCTTCAGGGGGGGAGAGACCCAGTACTTC. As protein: CASSFRGGETQYF.

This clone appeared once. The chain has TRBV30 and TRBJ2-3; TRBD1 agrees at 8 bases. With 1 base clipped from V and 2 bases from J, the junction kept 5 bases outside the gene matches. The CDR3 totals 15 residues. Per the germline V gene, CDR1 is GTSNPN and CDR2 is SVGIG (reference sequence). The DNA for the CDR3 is TGTGCCTGGAGTGCCGGACAGGGCGACACAGATACGCAGTATTTT. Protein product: CAWSAGQGDTDTQYF.

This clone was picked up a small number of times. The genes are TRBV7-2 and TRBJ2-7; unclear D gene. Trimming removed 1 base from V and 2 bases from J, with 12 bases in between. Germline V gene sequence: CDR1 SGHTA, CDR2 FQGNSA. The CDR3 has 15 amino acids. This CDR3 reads CASSLVVAVPYEQYF. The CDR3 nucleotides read TGTGCCAGCAGCTTAGTTGTGGCGGTTCCCTACGAGCAGTACTTC.

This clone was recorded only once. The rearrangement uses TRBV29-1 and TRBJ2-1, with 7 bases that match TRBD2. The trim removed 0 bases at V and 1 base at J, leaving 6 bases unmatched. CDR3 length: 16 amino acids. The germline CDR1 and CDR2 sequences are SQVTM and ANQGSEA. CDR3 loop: CSVEDLASGSYNEQFF. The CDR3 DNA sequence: TGCAGCGTTGAAGATCTTGCTAGCGGATCCTACAATGAGCAGTTCTTC.

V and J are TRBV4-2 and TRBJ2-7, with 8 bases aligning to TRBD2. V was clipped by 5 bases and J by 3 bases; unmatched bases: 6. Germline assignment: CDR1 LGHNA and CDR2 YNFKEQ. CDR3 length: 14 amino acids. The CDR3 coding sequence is TGTGCCAGCAGCGCGGGGGGCGGGAGCTACGAGCAGTACTTC. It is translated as CASSAGGGSYEQYF.

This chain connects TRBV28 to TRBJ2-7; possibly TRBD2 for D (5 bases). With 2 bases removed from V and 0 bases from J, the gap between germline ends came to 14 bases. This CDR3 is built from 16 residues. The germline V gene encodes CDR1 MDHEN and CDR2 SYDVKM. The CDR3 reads CASSLGPGLSSYEQYF. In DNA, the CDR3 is TGTGCCAGCAGTTTAGGGCCGGGATTGAGCTCCTACGAGCAGTACTTC.

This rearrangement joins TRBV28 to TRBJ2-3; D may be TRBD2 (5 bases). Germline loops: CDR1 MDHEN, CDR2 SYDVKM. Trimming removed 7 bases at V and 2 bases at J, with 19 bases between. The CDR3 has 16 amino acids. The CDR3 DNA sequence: TGTGCCAGCACCTTACTAGATTCGTCAGCCACAGATACGCAGTATTTT. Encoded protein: CASTLLDSSATDTQYF.

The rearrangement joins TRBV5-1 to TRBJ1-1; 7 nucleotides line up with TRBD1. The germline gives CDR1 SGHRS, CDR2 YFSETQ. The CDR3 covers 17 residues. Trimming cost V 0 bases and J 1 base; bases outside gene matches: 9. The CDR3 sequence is CASSLGALEGANTEAFF. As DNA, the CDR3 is TGCGCCAGCAGCTTGGGGGCCCTTGAGGGGGCGAACACTGAAGCTTTCTTT.

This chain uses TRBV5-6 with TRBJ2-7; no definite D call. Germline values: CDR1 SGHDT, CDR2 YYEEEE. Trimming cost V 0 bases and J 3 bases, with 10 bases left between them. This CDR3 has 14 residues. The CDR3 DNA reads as TGTGCCAGCAGCTTGGGGCAGGAGAACTACGAGCAGTACTTC. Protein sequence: CASSLGQENYEQYF.

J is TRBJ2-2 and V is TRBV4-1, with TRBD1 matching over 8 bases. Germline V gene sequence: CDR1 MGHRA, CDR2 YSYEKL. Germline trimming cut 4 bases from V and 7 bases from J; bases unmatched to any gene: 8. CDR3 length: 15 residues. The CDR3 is CASSPLGQGGGELFF. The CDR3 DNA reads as TGCGCCAGCAGCCCCCTTGGACAGGGCGGCGGGGAGCTGTTTTTT.